Listed below are T cell receptor beta chains from one sample, sequenced in a study of blood T cell repertoires in COVID-19. Measured with immunoSEQ multiplex PCR; TCRdb has only the in-frame clones, and not every one. Among 240,000 or so clones, about 90% were seen once, and the ten largest hold roughly 3%. The sample consisted of peripheral blood. Every receptor here comes from a woman younger than 45 who had recovered from COVID-19. CDR3s include the opening cysteine and the closing phenylalanine or tryptophan. Fields, in order: J gene, clone size, D gene, V gene, CDR3 protein, CDR3 DNA. The D gene is left open where the match is weak. Clone size is given for some rows only: seen once, a few or many times, or a class if the clone is expanded.

TRBJ2-7,once,-,TRBV19,CASSVNRANSYEQYF,TGTGCCAGTAGTGTCAACAGGGCGAATTCCTACGAGCAGTACTTC
TRBJ1-3,-,-,TRBV27,CASSLSGGFSGNTIYF,TGTGCCAGCAGTTTATCGGGGGGATTTTCTGGAAACACCATATATTTT
TRBJ1-2,-,-,TRBV19,CASSMVPGADYGYTF,TGTGCCAGTAGTATGGTCCCAGGAGCGGACTATGGCTACACCTTC
TRBJ2-1,-,-,TRBV30,CACQGNEQFF,TGTGCCTGCCAGGGTAATGAGCAGTTCTTC
TRBJ2-3,-,TRBD1,TRBV5-1,CASHERGQGTDTQYF,TGCGCCAGCCACGAGAGGGGACAGGGCACAGATACGCAGTATTTT
TRBJ2-5,once,TRBD1,TRBV5-1,CASSLVGTGVGETQYF,TGCGCCAGCAGCTTGGTTGGGACAGGGGTAGGCGAGACCCAGTACTTC
TRBJ2-6,-,TRBD1,TRBV7-9,CASSWTGGAVGANVLTF,TGTGCCAGCAGCTGGACAGGGGGGGCCGTTGGGGCCAACGTCCTGACTTTC
TRBJ2-5,-,-,TRBV7-7,CASSSPTGGQETQYF,TGTGCCAGCAGCTCCCCCACGGGTGGCCAAGAGACCCAGTACTTC
TRBJ1-4,-,-,TRBV30,CAWSVRPGEKLFF,TGTGCCTGGAGTGTACGTCCGGGTGAAAAACTGTTTTTT
TRBJ2-2,few,-,TRBV5-4,CASSYQWNTGELFF,TGTGCCAGCAGCTATCAGTGGAACACCGGGGAGCTGTTTTTT
TRBJ1-4,-,TRBD1,TRBV30,CAWSGPGQENEKLFF,TGTGCCTGGAGTGGGCCGGGACAGGAGAATGAAAAACTGTTTTTT
TRBJ2-7,-,-,TRBV15,CATNPPPGVTYEQYF,TGTGCCACCAACCCCCCCCCAGGGGTAACCTACGAGCAGTACTTC
TRBJ2-7,once,-,TRBV5-1,CASSLAGAGHEQYF,TGCGCCAGCAGCTTGGCAGGGGCGGGCCACGAGCAGTACTTC
TRBJ2-2,-,TRBD1,TRBV7-6,CASSSPRQGWIGELFF,TGTGCCAGCAGCTCTCCCCGACAGGGGTGGATCGGGGAGCTGTTTTTT
TRBJ1-2,-,-,TRBV6-2/TRBV6-3,CASSYGTAQAKYGYTF,TGTGCCAGCAGTTACGGAACTGCACAGGCTAAGTATGGCTACACCTTC
TRBJ2-2,-,TRBD2,TRBV3-1/TRBV3-2,CASSQDWGLAGKNTGELFF,TGTGCCAGCAGCCAAGATTGGGGACTAGCGGGGAAGAACACCGGGGAGCTGTTTTTT
TRBJ1-1,few,-,TRBV28,CASSLFSNTEAFF,TGTGCCAGCAGTTTATTCTCGAACACTGAAGCTTTCTTT
TRBJ2-7,-,-,TRBV7-9,CASSPGGGQAYEQYF,TGTGCCAGCAGCCCGGGCGGGGGCCAGGCCTACGAGCAGTACTTC
TRBJ1-1,-,-,TRBV18,CASSANGGNTEAFF,TGTGCCAGCTCAGCGAACGGGGGGAACACTGAAGCTTTCTTT
TRBJ1-1,few,TRBD1,TRBV27,CASSSRPTGYTEAFF,TGTGCCAGCAGTTCCCGCCCGACAGGGTACACTGAAGCTTTCTTT
TRBJ2-7,-,-,TRBV6-5,CASRQRPDAYEQYF,TGTGCCAGCAGGCAGCGGCCGGATGCCTACGAGCAGTACTTC
TRBJ1-1,-,TRBD1,TRBV7-2,CASSLRGTGVTEAFF,TGTGCCAGCAGCTTACGTGGGACAGGGGTTACTGAAGCTTTCTTT
TRBJ2-5,-,TRBD2,TRBV5-1,CASSSVSGGGETQYF,TGCGCCAGCAGCTCAGTTAGCGGGGGTGGCGAGACCCAGTACTTC
TRBJ1-1,-,-,TRBV30,CAWSPHGVRRGRDQAFF,TGTGCCTGGAGCCCTCATGGTGTCCGTCGAGGGAGGGATCAAGCTTTCTTT
TRBJ2-7,-,-,TRBV10-1,CASSDGDCWEQYF,TGCGCCAGCAGTGATGGGGACTGCTGGGAGCAGTACTTC
TRBJ1-2,-,-,TRBV12-3/TRBV12-4,CASSPDSSLGYTF,TGTGCCAGCAGCCCGGACAGCTCCCTGGGCTACACCTTC
TRBJ1-5,-,TRBD1,TRBV2,CASKEGANQPQHF,TGTGCCAGCAAGGAGGGGGCAAATCAGCCCCAGCATTTT
TRBJ2-7,-,-,TRBV11-2,CASSLGPSLGEQYF,TGTGCCAGCAGCTTAGGTCCTAGTCTAGGCGAGCAGTACTTC
TRBJ2-2,-,TRBD2,TRBV19,CASSIGAGGFPGELFF,TGTGCCAGTAGTATCGGTGCGGGGGGGTTTCCCGGGGAGCTGTTTTTT
TRBJ2-2,-,-,TRBV11-2,CASSISNTGELFF,TGTGCCAGCAGCATATCGAACACCGGGGAGCTGTTTTTT
TRBJ1-2,-,TRBD1,TRBV25-1,CASSDNRGSYGYTF,TGTGCCAGCAGTGACAACAGGGGTAGCTATGGCTACACCTTC
TRBJ1-6,-,-,TRBV14,CASSPAAGYNSPLHF,TGTGCCAGCAGCCCTGCCGCGGGGTATAATTCACCCCTCCACTTT
TRBJ1-6,few,-,TRBV6-5,CATSTAGGSPLHF,TGTGCCACCTCCACGGCGGGGGGTTCACCCCTCCACTTT
TRBJ1-3,-,-,TRBV6-2/TRBV6-3,CASSYAQVGQISGNTIYF,TGTGCCAGCAGTTATGCCCAGGTCGGACAAATCTCTGGAAACACCATATATTTT
TRBJ1-6,-,-,TRBV3-1/TRBV3-2,CASSQGTEYNSPLHF,TGTGCCAGCAGCCAAGGGACAGAGTATAATTCACCCCTCCACTTT
TRBJ2-1,-,TRBD2,TRBV2,CASSELAGARREQFF,TGTGCCAGCAGTGAGCTAGCGGGGGCCCGACGGGAGCAGTTCTTC
TRBJ1-2,-,TRBD1,TRBV5-4,CASSTPLHRGNYYGYTF,TGTGCCAGCAGTACACCGCTGCACAGGGGGAACTACTATGGCTACACCTTC
TRBJ1-2,once,-,TRBV11-1,CASSSTLGTLHYGYTF,TGTGCCAGCAGCTCGACGTTAGGGACTCTTCATTATGGCTACACCTTC
TRBJ1-2,-,-,TRBV25-1,CASSELGVGYGYTF,TGTGCCAGCAGTGAATTAGGAGTTGGTTATGGCTACACCTTC
TRBJ2-7,-,-,TRBV11-2,CASRHDTYEQYF,TGTGCCAGCAGACACGATACCTACGAGCAGTACTTC
TRBJ2-7,-,-,TRBV5-4,CASSTRHTTYEQYF,TGTGCCAGCAGCACCAGACACACAACCTACGAGCAGTACTTC
TRBJ2-1,once,TRBD2,TRBV19,CASSRRPAGGDRNEQFF,TGTGCCAGTAGTAGACGCCCCGCGGGAGGGGATCGTAATGAGCAGTTCTTC
TRBJ2-7,-,-,TRBV13,CASSPTGSYEQYF,TGTGCCAGCAGCCCCACAGGGTCATACGAGCAGTACTTC
TRBJ2-7,-,-,TRBV5-6,CASSSLGGQAYEQYF,TGTGCCAGCAGCTCCCTAGGGGGACAAGCCTACGAGCAGTACTTC
TRBJ2-3,-,TRBD1,TRBV2,CASAGGYTDTQYF,TGTGCCAGCGCAGGGGGCTACACAGATACGCAGTATTTT
TRBJ2-5,-,TRBD1,TRBV29-1,CSAATTGWVQETQYF,TGCAGCGCCGCTACGACAGGGTGGGTCCAAGAGACCCAGTACTTC
TRBJ1-5,-,-,TRBV6-5,CASNPVSNQPQHF,TGTGCCAGCAACCCGGTCAGCAATCAGCCCCAGCATTTT
TRBJ2-3,-,TRBD2,TRBV11-2,CASSQGLAGKIGTDTQYF,TGTGCCAGCAGCCAGGGACTAGCGGGGAAGATAGGCACAGATACGCAGTATTTT
TRBJ2-5,-,-,TRBV5-1,CASSLIPDGETQYF,TGCGCCAGCAGCCTGATCCCAGATGGCGAGACCCAGTACTTC
TRBJ1-2,-,TRBD1,TRBV18,CASSQGGLNGYTF,TGTGCCAGCTCGCAAGGGGGCTTGAATGGCTACACCTTC
TRBJ2-1,many,TRBD1,TRBV4-1,CASSHRGPEFF,TGCGCCAGCAGCCACAGGGGGCCGGAGTTCTTC
TRBJ2-2,-,-,TRBV19,CATTDITRGGELFF,TGTGCCACCACGGACATAACAAGGGGCGGGGAGCTGTTTTTT
TRBJ2-7,-,-,TRBV7-6,CASSPSYEQYF,TGTGCCAGCAGCCCTTCCTACGAGCAGTACTTC